This paragraph reports one T cell receptor beta chain. No antigen is known for it. Germline trimming cut 3 bases from V and 0 bases from J; bases unmatched to any gene: 3. CDR1 is MNHEY, CDR2 SMNVEV, per germline (reference sequence). This CDR3 region has 16 residues. This sample was included in a study of cytomegalovirus exposure and HLA in healthy donors. Study-level results: Earlier analysis found most TCR beta V segments productive about 87% or about 30% of the time. The only immune exposure information that was available was CMV serostatus. There were some public TCRs occurring in many donors, but most TCR sequences were rare.

The PCR contained 60 Vbeta and 13 Jbeta primers. Sequencing was performed with immunoSEQ multiplex PCR; in TCRdb, only in-frame clones are kept and a portion is missing. This sample has roughly 200,000 clones; about four fifths occur once, and the top ten carry roughly 3%. This chain uses TRBV27 with TRBJ2-2, with 8 positions matching TRBD2. Sequenced: PBMCs. The TCR comes from a female donor in good health and CMV-seronegative. In nucleotides, the CDR3 is TGTGCCAGCAGTTTCTCCGGGAGGGCGAACACCGGGGAGCTGTTTTTT. Translating it yields CASSFSGRANTGELFF.